This T cell receptor (beta chain) emerged from a study of T cells after yellow fever vaccination. Study-wide context: Fractions containing few cells were prepared with SMART-Seq v4 Ultra Low Input. Regarding the study as a whole: The study re-detected most primary-vaccination clones after the booster (under 97% CD4, roughly 85% CD8).

The CDR3 consists of 16 residues. Germline-derived CDR1 and CDR2 are MNHEY and SVGEGT. V trimming: 2 bases; J trimming: 3 bases; junction bases outside the gene matches: 7. With respect to this clonotype: The target antigen is unknown.

In making TCR cDNA, 5'RACE template switching added a universal primer site and UMIs to it. One entry per CDR3 protein, called by TCRdb with MiXCR from the 5' RACE reads. The data show approximately 150,000 distinct CDR3 sequences, roughly a tenth seen once. The origin of this receptor is a man between 18 and 29 years old who received the YFV17D yellow fever vaccine. The rearrangement joins TRBV6-2 or TRBV6-3 to TRBJ1-1; TRBD1 aligns across 9 bases. Sample: CD8+ T cells sorted from PBMCs, taken 45 days after the yellow fever booster vaccination. CDR3 DNA: TGTGCCAGCAGTTACCCGGACAGGGGAATTTACACTGAAGCTTTCTTT. Protein product: CASSYPDRGIYTEAFF.